The clone carrying this T cell receptor (beta chain) came up a few times. This specimen comes from a study of blood T cell repertoires in COVID-19. The wider study: From the United States, Italy and Spain came samples of acute and convalescent COVID-19. In each case, the material was cDNA or gDNA derived from T cells, B-cell-depleted T cells, or PBMCs.

The authors' processing: Amplification with reference gene primers provided the estimates of nucleated cell counts. This table comes from immunoSEQ multiplex PCR, and its TCRdb copy is limited to in-frame clones, with some not included. From that table come the V and J calls and clone size; the DNA was used to work out D and trimming. This sample yields around 19,000 clones, of which approximately 90% are seen a single time; around 10% belongs to the top ten. The CDR3 is 13 amino acids. Per the germline V gene, CDR1 is SNHLY and CDR2 is FYNNEI. The V and J ends lost 4 bases and 9 bases, in that order; junction bases with no gene match: 9.

The chain links TRBV2 to TRBJ2-7; 7 nucleotides line up with TRBD2. The sequencing sample was made of peripheral blood. The receptor's source is a human donor in a cohort sampled during active COVID-19. The CDR3 DNA sequence: TGTGCCAGCAGTGGGTTGGCGGGAGACATGCAGTACTTC. Translating it yields CASSGLAGDMQYF.